The clone carrying this TCR beta chain came up many times. The germline CDR1 and CDR2 sequences are SQVTM and ANQGSEA. With 1 base clipped from V and 4 bases from J, the junction kept 5 bases outside the gene matches. The CDR3 contains 14 residues. The source of the sample is a study of T-cell reconstitution after alpha-beta-depleted transplantation in children. Preparation of the TCRbeta library involved a method that used unique molecular identifiers. TCRdb processed the PCR reads anew with MiXCR; each CDR3 protein has one entry. The sample records over 550,000 distinct CDR3 sequences, roughly 10% being singletons.

Sequencing was performed on PBMCs from the stem cell graft donor, taken from the stem cell graft. The chain recombines TRBV29-1 with TRBJ2-5, with 8 bases matching TRBD2. This receptor was obtained from a human donor who donated a stem cell graft to a child with acute myeloid leukemia. The CDR3 here is CSVEGLARTETQYF. The CDR3 DNA sequence: TGCAGCGTTGAAGGACTAGCGAGGACAGAGACCCAGTACTTC.